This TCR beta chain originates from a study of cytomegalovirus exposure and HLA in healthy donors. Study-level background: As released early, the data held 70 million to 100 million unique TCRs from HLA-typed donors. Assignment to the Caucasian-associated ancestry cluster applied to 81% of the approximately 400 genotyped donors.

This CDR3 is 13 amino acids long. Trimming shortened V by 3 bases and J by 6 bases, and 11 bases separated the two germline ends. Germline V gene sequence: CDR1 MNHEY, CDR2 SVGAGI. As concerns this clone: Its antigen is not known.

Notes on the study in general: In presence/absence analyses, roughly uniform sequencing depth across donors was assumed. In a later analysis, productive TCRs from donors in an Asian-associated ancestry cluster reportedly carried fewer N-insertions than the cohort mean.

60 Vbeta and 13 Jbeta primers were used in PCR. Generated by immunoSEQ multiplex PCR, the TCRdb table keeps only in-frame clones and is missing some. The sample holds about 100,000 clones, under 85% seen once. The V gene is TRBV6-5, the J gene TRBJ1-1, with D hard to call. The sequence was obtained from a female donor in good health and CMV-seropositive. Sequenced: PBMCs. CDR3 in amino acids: CASSYGRKSEAFF. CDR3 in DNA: TGTGCCAGCAGTTATGGCAGGAAATCTGAAGCTTTCTTT.